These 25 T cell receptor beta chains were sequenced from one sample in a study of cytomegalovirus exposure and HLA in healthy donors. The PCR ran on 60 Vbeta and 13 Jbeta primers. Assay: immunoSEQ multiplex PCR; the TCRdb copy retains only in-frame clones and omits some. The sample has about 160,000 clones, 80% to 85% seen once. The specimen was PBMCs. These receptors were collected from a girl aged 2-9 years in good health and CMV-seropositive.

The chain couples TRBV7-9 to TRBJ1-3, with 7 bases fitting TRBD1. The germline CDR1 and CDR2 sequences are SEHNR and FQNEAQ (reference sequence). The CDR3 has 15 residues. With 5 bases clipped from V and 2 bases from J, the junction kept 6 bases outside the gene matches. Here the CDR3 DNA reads TGTGCCAGCAGCCCTTTCGGGACAGCTGGAAACACCATATATTTT. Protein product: CASSPFGTAGNTIYF.

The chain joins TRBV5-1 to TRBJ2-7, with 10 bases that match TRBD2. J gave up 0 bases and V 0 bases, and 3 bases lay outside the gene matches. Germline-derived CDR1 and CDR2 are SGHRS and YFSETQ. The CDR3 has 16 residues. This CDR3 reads CASSLGSSGSSYEQYF. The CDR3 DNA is TGCGCCAGCAGCTTGGGTTCTAGCGGGAGCTCCTACGAGCAGTACTTC.

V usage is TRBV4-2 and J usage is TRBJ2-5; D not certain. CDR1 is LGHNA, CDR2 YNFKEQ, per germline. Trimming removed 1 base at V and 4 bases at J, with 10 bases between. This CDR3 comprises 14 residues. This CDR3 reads CASSQADSGETQYF. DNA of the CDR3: TGTGCCAGCAGCCAAGCCGACTCCGGAGAGACCCAGTACTTC.

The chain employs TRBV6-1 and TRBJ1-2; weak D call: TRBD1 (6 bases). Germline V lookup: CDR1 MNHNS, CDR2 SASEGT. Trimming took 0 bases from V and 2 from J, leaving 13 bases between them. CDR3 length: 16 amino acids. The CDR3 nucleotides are TGTGCCAGCAGTGAAGCTGCAGGGGCGTCGAACTATGGCTACACCTTC. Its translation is CASSEAAGASNYGYTF.

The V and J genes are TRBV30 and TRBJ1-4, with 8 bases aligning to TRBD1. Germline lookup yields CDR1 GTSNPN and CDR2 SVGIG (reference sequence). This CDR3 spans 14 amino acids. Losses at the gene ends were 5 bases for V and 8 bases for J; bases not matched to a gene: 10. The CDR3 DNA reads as TGTGCCTGGGCCGGACAGGGTATAGGCGAAAAACTGTTTTTT. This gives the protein CAWAGQGIGEKLFF.

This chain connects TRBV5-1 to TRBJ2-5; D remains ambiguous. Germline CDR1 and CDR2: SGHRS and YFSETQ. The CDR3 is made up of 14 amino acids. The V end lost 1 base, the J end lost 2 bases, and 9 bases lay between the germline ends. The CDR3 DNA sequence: TGCGCCAGCAGCTTGAGCAGGATACAAGAGACCCAGTACTTC. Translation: CASSLSRIQETQYF.

CDR3 protein: CASSLSNSYPYGYTF. In nucleotides, the CDR3 is TGTGCCAGCAGTTTATCGAACTCATATCCCTATGGCTACACCTTC. The chain carries TRBV27 and TRBJ1-2; D gene unclear. V gave up 0 bases and J gave up 4 bases, with 12 bases separating them. Germline values: CDR1 MNHEY, CDR2 SMNVEV (reference sequence). This CDR3 region has 15 residues.

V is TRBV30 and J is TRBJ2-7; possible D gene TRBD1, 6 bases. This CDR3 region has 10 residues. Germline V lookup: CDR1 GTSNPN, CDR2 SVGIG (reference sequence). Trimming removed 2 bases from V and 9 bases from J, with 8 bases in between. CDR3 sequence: CAWSRGSQYF. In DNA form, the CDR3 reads TGTGCCTGGAGTAGGGGGTCGCAGTACTTC.

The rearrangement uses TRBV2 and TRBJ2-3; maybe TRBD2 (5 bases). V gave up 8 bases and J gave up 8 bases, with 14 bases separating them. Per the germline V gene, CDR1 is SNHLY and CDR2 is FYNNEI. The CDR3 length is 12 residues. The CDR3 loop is CASGSGLGTQYF. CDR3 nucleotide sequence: TGTGCCAGCGGGAGCGGTTTGGGTACGCAGTATTTT.

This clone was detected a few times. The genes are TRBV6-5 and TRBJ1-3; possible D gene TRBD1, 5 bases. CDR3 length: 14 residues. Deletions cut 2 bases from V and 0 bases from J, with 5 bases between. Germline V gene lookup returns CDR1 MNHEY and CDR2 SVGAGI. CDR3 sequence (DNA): TGTGCCAGCAGTTACCAGGGCTCTGGAAACACCATATATTTT. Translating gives CASSYQGSGNTIYF.

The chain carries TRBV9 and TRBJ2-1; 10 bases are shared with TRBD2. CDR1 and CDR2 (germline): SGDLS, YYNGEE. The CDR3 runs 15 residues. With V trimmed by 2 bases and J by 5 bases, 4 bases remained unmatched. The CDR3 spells CASSVLLAGNNEQFF. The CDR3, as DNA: TGTGCCAGCAGCGTCTTACTAGCGGGGAACAATGAGCAGTTCTTC. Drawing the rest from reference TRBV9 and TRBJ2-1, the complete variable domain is DSGVTQTPKHLITATGQRVTLRCSPRSGDLSVYWYQQSLDQGLQFLIQYYNGEERAKGNILERFSAQQFPDLHSELNLSSLELGDSALYFCASSVLLAGNNEQFFGPGTRLTVL.

CDR3: CSVPGTGYNEQFF. The CDR3 region has the DNA TGCAGCGTTCCCGGGACTGGATACAATGAGCAGTTCTTC. The chain carries TRBV29-1 and TRBJ2-1, with D possibly being TRBD2 (6 bases). The CDR3 length is 13 residues. The V gene's germline CDR1 is SQVTM and CDR2 ANQGSEA. With 5 bases removed from V and 4 bases from J, the gap between germline ends came to 12 bases.

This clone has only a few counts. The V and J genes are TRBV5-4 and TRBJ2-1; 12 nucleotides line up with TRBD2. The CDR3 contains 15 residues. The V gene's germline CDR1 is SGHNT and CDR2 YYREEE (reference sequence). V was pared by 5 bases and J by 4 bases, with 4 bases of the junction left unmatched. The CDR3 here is CASRPTSGRYNEQFF. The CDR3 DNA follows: TGTGCCAGCAGACCAACTAGCGGGAGGTACAATGAGCAGTTCTTC.

CDR3 nucleotide sequence: TGTGCCAGCAGCTATCCGACTAGCACAGATACGCAGTATTTT. The encoded protein is CASSYPTSTDTQYF. This rearrangement joins TRBV5-6 to TRBJ2-3; D is unclear. The CDR3 is 14 residues long. Germline V gene lookup returns CDR1 SGHDT and CDR2 YYEEEE. V shed 3 bases and J shed 0 bases, with 8 bases lying between them.

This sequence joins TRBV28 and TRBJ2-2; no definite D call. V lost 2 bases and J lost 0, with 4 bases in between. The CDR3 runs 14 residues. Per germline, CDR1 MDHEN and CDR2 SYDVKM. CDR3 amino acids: CASSLTANTGELFF. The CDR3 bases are TGTGCCAGCAGTTTAACGGCGAACACCGGGGAGCTGTTTTTT.

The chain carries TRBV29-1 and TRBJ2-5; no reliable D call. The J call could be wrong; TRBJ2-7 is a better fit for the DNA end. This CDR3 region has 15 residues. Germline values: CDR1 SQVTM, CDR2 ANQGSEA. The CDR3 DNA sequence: TGCAGCGTTGAACGTCGGCATCGGAGCTCCTACGAGCAGTACTTC. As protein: CSVERRHRSSYEQYF.

The CDR3 nucleotides are TGTGCCAGTACTAAGACAGCCACGAACACCGGGGAGCTGTTTTTT. Translation gives CASTKTATNTGELFF. The V and J genes are TRBV19 and TRBJ2-2; TRBD1 might be the D (5 bases). CDR1 LNHDA and CDR2 SQIVND come from the germline V gene (reference sequence). The CDR3 is 15 amino acids. V lost 7 bases and J 0 bases, leaving 12 bases between the germline ends.

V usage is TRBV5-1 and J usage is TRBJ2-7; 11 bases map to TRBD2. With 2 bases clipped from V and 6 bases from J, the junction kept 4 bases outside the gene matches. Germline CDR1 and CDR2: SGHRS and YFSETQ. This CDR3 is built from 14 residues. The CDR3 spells CASSLLAGESEQYF. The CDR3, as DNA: TGCGCCAGCAGCTTACTAGCGGGAGAGTCCGAGCAGTACTTC.

CDR3 DNA sequence: TGTGCCAGCAGAAAGGGACAGGGGGCTTACGAGCAGTACTTC. Translation gives CASRKGQGAYEQYF. The chain is built from TRBV2 and TRBJ2-7; 12 nucleotides line up with TRBD1. CDR3 length equals 14 residues. Germline trimming cut 6 bases from V and 4 bases from J; bases unmatched to any gene: 4. In germline, CDR1 is SNHLY, CDR2 FYNNEI. The complete variable domain, with remaining parts taken from reference TRBV2 and TRBJ2-7, reads EPEVTQTPSHQVTQMGQEVILRCVPISNHLYFYWYRQILGQKVEFLVSFYNNEISEKSEIFDDQFSVERPDGSNFTLKIRSTKLEDSAMYFCASRKGQGAYEQYFGPGTRLTVT.

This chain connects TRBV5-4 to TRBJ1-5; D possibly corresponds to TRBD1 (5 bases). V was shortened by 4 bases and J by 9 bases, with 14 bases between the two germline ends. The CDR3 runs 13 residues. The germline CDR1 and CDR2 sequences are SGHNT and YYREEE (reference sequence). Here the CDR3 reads CASSAGPGTPQHF. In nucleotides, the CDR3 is TGTGCCAGCAGCGCGGGACCGGGGACGCCCCAGCATTTT.

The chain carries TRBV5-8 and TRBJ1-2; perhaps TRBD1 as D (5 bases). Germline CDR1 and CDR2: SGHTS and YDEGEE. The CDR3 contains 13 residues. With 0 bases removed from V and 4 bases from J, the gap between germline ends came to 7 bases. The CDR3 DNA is TGTGCCAGCAGCTTGGGACAGACCTATGGCTACACCTTC. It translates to CASSLGQTYGYTF.

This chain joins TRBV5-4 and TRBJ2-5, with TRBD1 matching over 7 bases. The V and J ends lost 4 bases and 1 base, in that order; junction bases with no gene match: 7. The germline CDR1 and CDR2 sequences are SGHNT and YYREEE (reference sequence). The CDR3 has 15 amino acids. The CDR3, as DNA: TGTGCCAGCAGCCGACAGGGATTCTCCCAAGAGACCCAGTACTTC. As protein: CASSRQGFSQETQYF.

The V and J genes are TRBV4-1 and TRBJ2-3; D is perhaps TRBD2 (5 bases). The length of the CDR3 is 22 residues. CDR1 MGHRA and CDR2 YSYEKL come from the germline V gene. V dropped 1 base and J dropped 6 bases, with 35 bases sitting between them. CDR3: CASSQGSRKVLPGKDLADTQYF. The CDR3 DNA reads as TGCGCCAGCAGCCAAGGGAGTCGGAAAGTATTACCGGGAAAGGATTTGGCGGATACGCAGTATTTT.

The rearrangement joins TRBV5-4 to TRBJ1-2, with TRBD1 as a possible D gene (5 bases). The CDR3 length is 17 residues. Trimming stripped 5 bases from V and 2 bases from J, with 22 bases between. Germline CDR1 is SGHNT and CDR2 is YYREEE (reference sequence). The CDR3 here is CASSSGGALRLNYGYTF. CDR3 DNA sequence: TGTGCCAGCAGTTCCGGGGGAGCTTTGCGCCTAAACTATGGCTACACCTTC.

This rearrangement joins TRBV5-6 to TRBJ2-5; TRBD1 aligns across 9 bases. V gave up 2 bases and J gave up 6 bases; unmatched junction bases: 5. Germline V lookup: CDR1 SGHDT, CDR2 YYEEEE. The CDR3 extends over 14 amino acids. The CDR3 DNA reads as TGTGCCAGCAGCTTTACACAGGGGGCGAAGACCCAGTACTTC. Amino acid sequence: CASSFTQGAKTQYF.